Below are 30 T cell receptor beta chains sequenced from a single sample in a study of multiple sclerosis patients with progressive multifocal leukoencephalopathy. Time point in this sample: before natalizumab initiation. The repertoire was sequenced with immunoSEQ multiplex PCR; TCRdb's copy has only in-frame clones and lacks some. The sample lists about 32,000 clones, over 90% occurring once. Sequenced material: PBMCs. Receptor source: a man aged 30-40 years with multiple sclerosis.

V is TRBV30 and J is TRBJ2-7; D is perhaps TRBD2 (5 bases). V was cut by 8 bases and J by 4 bases, with 18 bases left in between. Germline CDR1 and CDR2: GTSNPN and SVGIG (reference sequence). This CDR3 is 13 amino acids long. The CDR3 is CATRSSRDYEQYF. The CDR3, as DNA: TGTGCCACCCGGTCATCACGGGATTACGAGCAGTACTTC.

The J gene is TRBJ2-5, the V gene TRBV7-9; possibly TRBD1 for D (6 bases). V shed 3 bases and J shed 2 bases, with 10 bases lying between them. The CDR3 loop spans 14 amino acids. CDR1 is SEHNR, CDR2 FQNEAQ, per germline (reference sequence). The CDR3 sequence is CASSFKDRQETQYF. CDR3 bases: TGTGCCAGCAGCTTCAAAGACAGGCAAGAGACCCAGTACTTC.

This clone appeared once. The chain carries TRBV21-1 and TRBJ2-1; the DNA was not used to check the table's D call, TRBD2. TRBV21-1 is labeled a pseudogene. The CDR3 has 20 residues. CDR3 region: CASSKDWTSAGSSRYNEQFF. CDR3 coding DNA: TGTGCCAGCAGCAAAGACTGGACTAGCGCGGGATCTTCCCGCTACAATGAGCAGTTCTTC.

The chain couples TRBV21-1 to TRBJ1-6. TRBV21-1 is reported as a pseudogene. This CDR3 spans 15 amino acids. Here the CDR3 DNA reads TGTGCCAGCAGCAAAGTAGGGCCAAGCCATTCACCCCTCCACTTT. Translated, it gives CASSKVGPSHSPLHF.

This clone has just one count. The rearrangement joins TRBV5-4 to TRBJ2-7, with TRBD1 identical over 7 bases. Trimming at V came to 3 bases and at J to 1 base, leaving 7 bases not matched to a gene. CDR1 and CDR2 (germline): SGHNT, YYREEE (reference sequence). This CDR3 is 15 amino acids long. The CDR3 DNA reads TGTGCCAGCAGCTACGGACAGGCTGGATCCTACGAGCAGTACTTC. It specifies CASSYGQAGSYEQYF. Combining the CDR3 with reference TRBV5-4 and TRBJ2-7 gives the whole variable domain ETGVTQSPTHLIKTRGQQVTLRCSSQSGHNTVSWYQQALGQGPQFIFQYYREEENGRGNFPPRFSGLQFPNYSSELNVNALELDDSALYLCASSYGQAGSYEQYFGPGTRLTVT.

J is TRBJ2-1 and V is TRBV7-8; TRBD2 agrees at 12 bases. The CDR3 runs 16 residues. Germline V gene sequence: CDR1 SGHVS, CDR2 FQNEAQ. Trimming at V came to 5 bases and at J to 5 bases, leaving 7 bases not matched to a gene. CDR3 in DNA: TGTGCCAGCAGCCACAGGACTAGCGGGGAACACAATGAGCAGTTCTTC. Translating it yields CASSHRTSGEHNEQFF.

This chain joins TRBV4-2 and TRBJ1-2; D is ambiguous. Between the trimmed V and J ends, which lost 1 base and 4 bases, there was a span of 1 base. The CDR3 contains 11 residues. Germline lookup yields CDR1 LGHNA and CDR2 YNFKEQ. Here the CDR3 DNA reads TGTGCCAGCAGCCAAGCCTATGGCTACACCTTC. Protein product: CASSQAYGYTF.

This clone occurred a few times. The genes are TRBV9 and TRBJ1-1; D is unclear. The V end was cut by 6 bases, the J end by 0 bases, with 12 bases between. Germline V gene sequence: CDR1 SGDLS, CDR2 YYNGEE. The CDR3 covers 14 residues. The CDR3 DNA reads as TGTGCCAGCACCCCGTATGGCATGAACACTGAAGCTTTCTTT. Translating gives CASTPYGMNTEAFF.

This clone was detected only once. The CDR3: CASTRTDGDNNEQFF. The CDR3 DNA is TGTGCCAGCACCCGGACGGACGGGGACAACAATGAGCAGTTCTTC. This chain connects TRBV11-2 to TRBJ2-1; tentative D call: TRBD1 (6 bases). This CDR3 has 15 residues. CDR1 is SGHAT and CDR2 is FQNNGV in the germline V gene. Trimming stripped 7 bases from V and 5 bases from J, with 18 bases between.

This clone was seen a single time. This chain uses TRBV13 with TRBJ2-4, with 7 bases fitting TRBD1. The length of the CDR3 is 13 residues. V lost 10 bases and J lost 2; bases outside the gene matches: 5. CDR1 and CDR2 from the germline V gene are PRHDT and FYEKMQ (reference sequence). CDR3 nucleotides: TGTGCCACACAGACAGGGACCAAAAACATTCAGTACTTC. Encoded protein: CATQTGTKNIQYF. Together with reference TRBV13 and TRBJ2-4, the CDR3 gives the full variable domain: AAGVIQSPRHLIKEKRETATLKCYPIPRHDTVYWYQQGPGQDPQFLISFYEKMQSDKGSIPDRFSAQQFSDYHSELNMSSLELGDSALYFCATQTGTKNIQYFGAGTRLSVL.

The chain links TRBV9 to TRBJ1-5; D gene uncertain. The CDR3 has 14 residues. With 0 bases removed from V and 0 bases from J, the gap between germline ends came to 4 bases. Germline CDR1 and CDR2: SGDLS and YYNGEE. CDR3 protein: CASSVDYSNQPQHF. The DNA for the CDR3 is TGTGCCAGCAGCGTAGATTATAGCAATCAGCCCCAGCATTTT.

CDR3 nucleotides: TGTGCCAGCAGCGGGACCTATGGCTACACCTTC. Translation gives CASSGTYGYTF. The genes are TRBV5-8 and TRBJ1-2; a possible D gene is TRBD1 (5 bases). Looked up from germline, CDR1 is SGHTS and CDR2 is YDEGEE. The V end lost 4 bases, the J end lost 4 bases, and 5 bases lay between the germline ends. This CDR3 has 11 amino acids.

The chain employs TRBV11-3 and TRBJ2-3; TRBD1 might be the D (5 bases). This CDR3 is 15 amino acids long. The V and J ends lost 6 bases and 5 bases respectively, with 18 bases between them. The V gene's germline CDR1 is SGHNT and CDR2 YENEEA. The CDR3 DNA reads as TGTGCCAGCAGTCTGGGTATGGGGCCGGGAGATACGCAGTATTTT. Encoded protein: CASSLGMGPGDTQYF.

The chain links TRBV5-1 to TRBJ2-1, with D uncertain. The V and J ends lost 5 bases and 3 bases respectively, with 15 bases between them. CDR1 is SGHRS, CDR2 YFSETQ, per germline. CDR3 length: 15 residues. CDR3 protein: CASSREAGRYNEQFF. The CDR3 nucleotides are TGCGCCAGCAGTAGAGAGGCTGGACGCTACAATGAGCAGTTCTTC. Supplemented by reference TRBV5-1 and TRBJ2-1, the full variable domain reads KAGVTQTPRYLIKTRGQQVTLSCSPISGHRSVSWYQQTPGQGLQFLFEYFSETQRNKGNFPGRFSGRQFSNSRSEMNVSTLELGDSALYLCASSREAGRYNEQFFGPGTRLTVL.

The chain links TRBV27 to TRBJ1-5; no firm D call. Trimming stripped 8 bases from V and 2 bases from J, with 22 bases between. This CDR3 spans 17 amino acids. Per the germline V gene, CDR1 is MNHEY and CDR2 is SMNVEV (reference sequence). This CDR3 is CASGVLGSQSGNQPQHF. In nucleotides, the CDR3 is TGTGCCAGCGGGGTTCTTGGGTCCCAATCGGGCAATCAGCCCCAGCATTTT.

V and J are TRBV2 and TRBJ2-2; D gene uncertain. Germline assignment: CDR1 SNHLY and CDR2 FYNNEI. The CDR3 extends over 13 amino acids. V lost 4 bases to trimming and J lost 6 bases, with 9 bases between them. As DNA, the CDR3 is TGTGCCAGCAGTGTCGGAAGGGCCGGGGAGCTGTTTTTT. Translated, it gives CASSVGRAGELFF.

This chain links TRBV19 with TRBJ2-1; maybe TRBD2 (6 bases). The CDR3 covers 16 residues. Germline V gives CDR1 LNHDA, CDR2 SQIVND (reference sequence). Between the trimmed V and J ends, which lost 4 bases and 4 bases, there was a span of 17 bases. CDR3 protein: CASSKGIWRDYNEQFF. CDR3 coding DNA: TGTGCCAGTAGTAAGGGCATCTGGCGGGATTACAATGAGCAGTTCTTC.

V usage is TRBV27 and J usage is TRBJ2-7, with 8 bases identical to TRBD1. The CDR3 is 13 amino acids. Looked up from germline, CDR1 is MNHEY and CDR2 is SMNVEV (reference sequence). V was clipped by 5 bases and J by 4 bases; unmatched bases: 4. CDR3 sequence: CASSIRQGYEQYV. The CDR3 DNA sequence: TGTGCCAGCAGTATACGACAGGGGTACGAGCAGTACGTC.

The chain combines TRBV27 with TRBJ2-7, with 12 bases identical to TRBD2. This CDR3 spans 16 amino acids. Per germline, CDR1 MNHEY and CDR2 SMNVEV (reference sequence). The V gene end was trimmed by 6 bases and the J gene end by 4 bases; junction bases not matched to a gene: 10. CDR3 sequence: CASRDTGLAGFYEQYF. In DNA, the CDR3 is TGTGCCAGCAGAGATACCGGACTAGCGGGATTTTACGAGCAGTACTTC.

The chain recombines TRBV14 with TRBJ1-6; D unclear. Germline V CDR1 and CDR2: SGHDN, FVKESK. The CDR3 consists of 14 residues. Trimming removed 0 bases from V and 7 bases from J, with 7 bases in between. The CDR3 sequence: CASSQEVVNSPLHF. The CDR3 bases are TGTGCCAGCAGCCAAGAGGTGGTCAATTCACCCCTCCACTTT.

The count of this clone is one. V gene TRBV7-2 combines with J gene TRBJ2-2, with D uncertain. The length of the CDR3 is 15 residues. V shed 5 bases and J shed 0 bases, with 10 bases lying between them. The germline V gene has CDR1 SGHTA and CDR2 FQGNSA. The CDR3 region is CASSKTPPNTGELFF. The CDR3 DNA follows: TGTGCCAGCAGCAAGACCCCTCCGAACACCGGGGAGCTGTTTTTT.

This clone was seen just once. The V and J genes are TRBV5-1 and TRBJ2-3, with D tentatively TRBD2 (6 bases). The CDR3 sequence is 15 residues long. Germline V gives CDR1 SGHRS, CDR2 YFSETQ. V dropped 2 bases and J dropped 1 base, with 11 bases sitting between them. The CDR3 spells CASSFRDFRTDTQYF. CDR3 in DNA: TGCGCCAGCAGCTTCCGGGACTTCCGCACAGATACGCAGTATTTT.

The chain carries TRBV4-1 and TRBJ2-2, with TRBD1 identical over 7 bases. Trimming at V came to 3 bases and at J to 4 bases, leaving 2 bases not matched to a gene. Germline CDR1 is MGHRA and CDR2 is YSYEKL. The CDR3 is 14 residues long. For the CDR3, the DNA is TGCGCCAGCAGCCAGGACAGGAGCACCGGGGAGCTGTTTTTT. Amino acid sequence: CASSQDRSTGELFF.

This chain joins TRBV10-3 and TRBJ2-7, with no clear D. The CDR3 runs 15 residues. CDR1 ENHRY and CDR2 SYGVKD come from the germline V gene. The ends were cut back, 2 bases at V and 1 base at J, with 12 bases in the middle. The CDR3 sequence is CAISEGPAESYEQYF. In DNA form, the CDR3 reads TGTGCCATCAGTGAGGGGCCAGCTGAATCCTACGAGCAGTACTTC.

This clone was seen once. The V and J genes are TRBV6-5 and TRBJ2-1; D possibly corresponds to TRBD1 (5 bases). V was pared by 2 bases and J by 9 bases, with 11 bases between. The germline CDR1 and CDR2 sequences are MNHEY and SVGAGI. This CDR3 is built from 13 residues. The CDR3 DNA reads TGTGCCAGCAGTTACGGGCAGGGCGGTGAGCAGTTCTTC. Amino acids: CASSYGQGGEQFF.

This chain joins TRBV6-1 and TRBJ1-1; a weak D match, TRBD1 (6 bases). Trimming removed 10 bases from V and 5 bases from J, with 14 bases in between. From germline, CDR1 is MNHNS and CDR2 SASEGT. The CDR3 sequence is 12 residues long. CDR3 DNA sequence: TGTGCCATCAGGGGCGTACGGACTGAAGCTTTCTTT. Amino acids: CAIRGVRTEAFF.

This clone was picked up a small number of times. This rearrangement joins TRBV19 to TRBJ2-7; tentatively, D is TRBD1 (6 bases). The CDR3 runs 12 residues. Germline-derived CDR1 and CDR2 are LNHDA and SQIVND (reference sequence). V lost 4 bases and J lost 10, with 14 bases in between. CDR3: CASSTAGESQYF. The DNA for the CDR3 is TGTGCCAGTAGTACGGCAGGGGAGAGCCAGTACTTC.

CDR3 coding DNA: TGTGCCAGCAGCAGGGACACATACCTACAAGAGACCCAGTACTTC. As protein: CASSRDTYLQETQYF. This chain joins TRBV5-6 and TRBJ2-5; a weak D match, TRBD1 (6 bases). The CDR3 is 15 amino acids. The V end was cut by 4 bases, the J end by 2 bases, with 15 bases between. CDR1 is SGHDT and CDR2 is YYEEEE in the germline V gene.

The rearrangement joins TRBV29-1 to TRBJ2-5, with 9 bases matching TRBD1. Germline lookup yields CDR1 SQVTM and CDR2 ANQGSEA. The CDR3 totals 15 residues. Trimming removed 3 bases from V and 4 bases from J; junction bases left unmatched: 9. The CDR3 loop reads CSVDLEQGAGETQYF. CDR3 nucleotide sequence: TGCAGCGTTGACCTTGAACAGGGGGCAGGAGAGACCCAGTACTTC. Full variable domain (outside the CDR3, taken from reference TRBV29-1 and TRBJ2-5): SAVISQKPSRDICQRGTSLTIQCQVDSQVTMMFWYRQQPGQSLTLIATANQGSEATYESGFVIDKFPISRPNLTFSTLTVSNMSPEDSSIYLCSVDLEQGAGETQYFGPGTRLLVL.

The gene calls are TRBV4-1 and TRBJ2-1; 16 bases map to TRBD2. The CDR3 has 16 residues. CDR1 is MGHRA, CDR2 YSYEKL, per germline. V lost 0 bases and J lost 10; bases outside the gene matches: 3. The CDR3, as DNA: TGCGCCAGCAGCCAAGATCTGGGACTAGCGGGAGGGGAGCAGTTCTTC. Amino acids: CASSQDLGLAGGEQFF.